This T cell receptor beta chain originates from a study of neurological immune-mediated disorders (dated by TCRdb to 2018 to 2020). In terms of the full investigation: The study compared peripheral blood TCR-beta repertoires of HTLV-I-associated myelopathy (HAM/TSP) patients, multiple sclerosis patients and healthy controls using UMI-based sequencing. The cohort comprised approximately 67 subjects: around 15 HAM/TSP patients, roughly 34 multiple sclerosis patients and approximately 20 healthy controls. The roughly 99 TCR-beta libraries covered PBMC samples along with longitudinal samples, technical triplicates, and paired sorted CD4+ and CD8+ T-cell subsets.

Libraries from unsorted PBMCs were made from 2 million PBMCs kept in RNAlater at -80 degrees C until RNA extraction. PBMCs were separated from peripheral blood using Ficoll-Hypaque density gradient centrifugation and then cryopreserved in liquid nitrogen. There are many counts of this clonotype. No cognate antigen has been identified for it. Base qualities are not at hand, and no much larger clone is one base apart. To synthesize cDNA, template-switch 5'RACE was performed with a primer carrying a 10-nucleotide random unique molecular identifier so that each TCR transcript was tagged. Over 180 million TCR-beta sequences, covering 15-18 subjects, were produced in each sequencing run. The RNeasy kit was used to extract total RNA. The KAPA Real-time Library Amplification kit was used to amplify TCR-beta VDJ regions with primers for the TCR constant region and the 5'RACE anchor. Sample indexes and Illumina adaptors were added in a first PCR, after which library yield was increased in a second PCR. After purification with Ampure beads, the TCR product of roughly 650 bp was size-selected on a 2% E-gel SizeSelection system. Before pooling, libraries had their quality checked on a Bioanalyzer, their concentration measured with Qubit, and their quantity determined with the Kapa Library Quantification kit. Libraries were sequenced paired-end 2 x 150 bp on an Illumina HiSeq 2500. To increase sequence diversity, roughly 23-30% phiX was spiked into each library pool. The study's processing was this. Quality-filtered reads were processed with the UMI-based MiGEC pipeline, which removed over 75% of raw TCR sequences during error correction. VDJ genes were aligned to IMGT germline references, and clonotypes were defined by unique CDR3 amino acid sequence plus V-J genes. Clonal expansion, Shannon diversity and CDR3 relatedness (CalcPairwiseDistances, ClusterSamples) were evaluated with VDJtools, and phylogenetic trees were built with CLCbio workbench. A clone was classed as expanded if it had 8 or more unique UMIs, a cutoff based on coefficient-of-variation modelling across technical triplicates. Using fastp at Q25 and MiXCR, TCRdb reprocessed the public reads and kept productive beta chains. Rows with a matching CDR3 protein are joined into one entry that keeps the most common DNA and genes. These V and J calls rely on TCRdb rather than the paper's analysis. Present in this sample are 45,000 to 55,000 distinct CDR3 sequences, about a tenth of which were seen just once. The ten biggest clones cover 21% of the sample.

Broader findings and caveats from the paper: TCR clonal expansion was highest in HAM/TSP patients and lowest in MS patients, with MS patients falling below even healthy controls. Expanded clones from different subjects shared no identical CDR3 amino acid sequences, which suggests that TCR-beta repertoires were private in all groups.

Sequencing used PBMCs. This clonotype was obtained from a woman aged 40 to 55 with HTLV-1-associated myelopathy (HAM/TSP).

Read as DNA, the sequence is TGTGCCAGCAGCTTGGTACAGCGACAGGAGACCCAGTACTTC. The translation is CASSLVQRQETQYF. The chain was built from TRBV5-5 and TRBJ2-5; TRBD1 might be the D gene, on 5 matching bases. V is pared back by 0 bases and J by 5 bases, with 11 bases lying between the germline termini. Per the germline V gene (reference sequence), SGHKS is the CDR1 and YYEKEE is the CDR2. There are 14 amino acids in the CDR3, from cysteine to phenylalanine inclusive. Only the CDR3 DNA stays, 42 bases, in frame from base 1.